This TCR beta chain stems from a study of cytotoxic CD8 clonotypes in ibrutinib-treated CLL. Study background: Among patients, some 24 responded partially and 2 completely; roughly 14 then stayed remitted and around 12 progressed after median 68 months.

The V gene's germline CDR1 is MDHEN and CDR2 SYDVKM. There are 12 residues in the CDR3. V was trimmed by 6 bases and J by 6 bases, leaving 12 bases between them. Measured with immunoSEQ multiplex PCR; TCRdb has only the in-frame clones, and not every one. Found here are over 150,000 clones, approximately 80% of them singletons; the top ten hold about 2%. This clonotype was obtained from a human donor with chronic lymphocytic leukemia. This chain uses TRBV28 with TRBJ2-7; D gene uncertain. The sample consisted of PBMCs, taken after 12 months of ibrutinib treatment. This chain's CDR3 is CASRPFFSEQYF. The CDR3 coding sequence is TGTGCCAGCAGACCCTTTTTCAGCGAGCAGTACTTC.